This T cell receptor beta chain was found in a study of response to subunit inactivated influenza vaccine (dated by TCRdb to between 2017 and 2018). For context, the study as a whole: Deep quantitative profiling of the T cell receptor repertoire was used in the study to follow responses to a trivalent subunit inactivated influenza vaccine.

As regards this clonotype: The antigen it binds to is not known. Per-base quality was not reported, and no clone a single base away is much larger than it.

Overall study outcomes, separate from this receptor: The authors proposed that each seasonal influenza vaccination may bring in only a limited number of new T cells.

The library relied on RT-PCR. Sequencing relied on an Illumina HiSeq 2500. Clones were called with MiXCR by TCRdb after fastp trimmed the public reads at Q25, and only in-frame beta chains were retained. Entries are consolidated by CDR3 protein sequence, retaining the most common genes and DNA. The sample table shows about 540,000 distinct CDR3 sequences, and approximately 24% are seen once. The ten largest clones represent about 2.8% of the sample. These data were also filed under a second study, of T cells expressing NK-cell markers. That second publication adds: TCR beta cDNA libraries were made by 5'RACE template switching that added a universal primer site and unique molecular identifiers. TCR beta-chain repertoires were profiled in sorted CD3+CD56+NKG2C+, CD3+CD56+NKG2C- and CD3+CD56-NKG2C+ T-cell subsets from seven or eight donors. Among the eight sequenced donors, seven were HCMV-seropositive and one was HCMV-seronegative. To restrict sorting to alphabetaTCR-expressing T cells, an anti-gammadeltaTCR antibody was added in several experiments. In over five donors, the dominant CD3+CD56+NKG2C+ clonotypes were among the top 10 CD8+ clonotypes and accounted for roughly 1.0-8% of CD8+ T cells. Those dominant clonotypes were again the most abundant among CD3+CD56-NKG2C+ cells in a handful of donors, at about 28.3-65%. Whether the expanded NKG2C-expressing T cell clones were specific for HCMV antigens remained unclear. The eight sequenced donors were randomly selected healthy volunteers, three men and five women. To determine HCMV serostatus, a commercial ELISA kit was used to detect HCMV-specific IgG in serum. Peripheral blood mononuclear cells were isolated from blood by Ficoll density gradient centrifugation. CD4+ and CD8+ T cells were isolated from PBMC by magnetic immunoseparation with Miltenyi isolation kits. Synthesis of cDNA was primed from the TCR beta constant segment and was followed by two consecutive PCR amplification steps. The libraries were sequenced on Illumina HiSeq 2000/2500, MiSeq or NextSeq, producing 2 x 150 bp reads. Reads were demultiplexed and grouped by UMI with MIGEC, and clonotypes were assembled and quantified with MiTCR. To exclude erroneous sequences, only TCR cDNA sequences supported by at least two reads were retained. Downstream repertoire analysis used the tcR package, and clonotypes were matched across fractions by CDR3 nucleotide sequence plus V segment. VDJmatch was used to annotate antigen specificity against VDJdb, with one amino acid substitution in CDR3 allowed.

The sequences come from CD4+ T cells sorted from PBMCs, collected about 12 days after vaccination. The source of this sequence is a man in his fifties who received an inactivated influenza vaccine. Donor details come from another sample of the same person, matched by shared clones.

The CDR3 reads CASSQDSTGAYEQYF. The bases are TGCGCCAGCAGCCAAGATTCGACAGGAGCCTACGAGCAGTACTTC. Rearrangement joined TRBV4-3 to TRBJ2-7; TRBD1 is a possible D gene, resting on 6 matching bases. V lost 0 bases and J lost 2 bases; the stretch between them is 11 bases long. The germline V gene sets CDR1 to LGHNA and CDR2 to YSLEER. From its cysteine to its phenylalanine, the CDR3 spans 15 amino acids. CDR3 DNA only is kept here, 45 bases in frame from base 1.